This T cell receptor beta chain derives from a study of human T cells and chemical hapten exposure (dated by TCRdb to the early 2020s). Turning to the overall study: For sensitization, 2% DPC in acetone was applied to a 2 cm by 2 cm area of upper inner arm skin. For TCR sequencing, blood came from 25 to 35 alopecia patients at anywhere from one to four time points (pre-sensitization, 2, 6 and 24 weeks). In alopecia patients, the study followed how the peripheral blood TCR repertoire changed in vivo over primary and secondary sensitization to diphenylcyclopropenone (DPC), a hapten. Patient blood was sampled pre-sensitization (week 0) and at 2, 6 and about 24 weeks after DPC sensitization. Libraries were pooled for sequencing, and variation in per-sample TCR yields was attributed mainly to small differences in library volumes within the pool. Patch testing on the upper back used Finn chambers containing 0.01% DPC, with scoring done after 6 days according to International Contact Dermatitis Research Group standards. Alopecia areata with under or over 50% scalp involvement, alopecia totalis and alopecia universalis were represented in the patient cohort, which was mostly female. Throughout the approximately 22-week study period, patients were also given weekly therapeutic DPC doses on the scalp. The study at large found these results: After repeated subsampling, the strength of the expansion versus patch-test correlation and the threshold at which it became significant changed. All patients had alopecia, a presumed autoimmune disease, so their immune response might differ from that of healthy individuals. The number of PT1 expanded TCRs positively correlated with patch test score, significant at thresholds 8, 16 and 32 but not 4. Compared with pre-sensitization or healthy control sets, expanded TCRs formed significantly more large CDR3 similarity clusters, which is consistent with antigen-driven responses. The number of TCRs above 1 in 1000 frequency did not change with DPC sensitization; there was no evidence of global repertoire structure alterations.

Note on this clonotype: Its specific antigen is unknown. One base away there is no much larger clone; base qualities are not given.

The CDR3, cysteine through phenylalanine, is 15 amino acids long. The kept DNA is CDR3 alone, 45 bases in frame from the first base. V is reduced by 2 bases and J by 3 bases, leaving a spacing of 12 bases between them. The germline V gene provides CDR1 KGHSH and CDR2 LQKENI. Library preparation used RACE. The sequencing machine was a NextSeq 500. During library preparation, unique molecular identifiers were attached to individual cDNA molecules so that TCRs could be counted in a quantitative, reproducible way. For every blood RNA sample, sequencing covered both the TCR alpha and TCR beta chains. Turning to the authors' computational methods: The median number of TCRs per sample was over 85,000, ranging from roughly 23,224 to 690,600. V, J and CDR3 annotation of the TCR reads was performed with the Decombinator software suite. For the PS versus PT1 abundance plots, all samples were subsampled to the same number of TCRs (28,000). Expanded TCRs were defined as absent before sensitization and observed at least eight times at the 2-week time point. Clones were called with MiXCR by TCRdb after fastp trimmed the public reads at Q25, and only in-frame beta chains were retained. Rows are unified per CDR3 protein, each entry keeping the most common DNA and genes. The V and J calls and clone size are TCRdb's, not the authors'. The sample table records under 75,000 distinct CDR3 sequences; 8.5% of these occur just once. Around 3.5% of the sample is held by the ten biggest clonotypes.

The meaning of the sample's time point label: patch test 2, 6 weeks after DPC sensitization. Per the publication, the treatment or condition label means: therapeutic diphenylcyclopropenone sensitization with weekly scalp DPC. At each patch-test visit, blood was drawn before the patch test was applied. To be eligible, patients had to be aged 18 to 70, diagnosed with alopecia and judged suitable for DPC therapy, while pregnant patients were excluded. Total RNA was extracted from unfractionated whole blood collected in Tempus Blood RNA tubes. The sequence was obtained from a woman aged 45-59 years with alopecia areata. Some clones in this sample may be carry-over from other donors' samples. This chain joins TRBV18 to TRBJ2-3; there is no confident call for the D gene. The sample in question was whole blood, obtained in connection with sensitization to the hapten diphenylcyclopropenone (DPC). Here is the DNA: TGTGCCAGCTCACCAAACCCGCTCGCAACAGATACGCAGTATTTT. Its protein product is CASSPNPLATDTQYF.